The clone carrying this T cell receptor (beta chain) occurred a few times. Its cognate antigen is unknown. This sample is drawn from a study of regulatory T cells in long-lasting Graves disease. Study at large: Freshly diagnosed Graves' patients had used antithyroid drugs for under 3 months. Study-wide findings and caveats: The number of shared public clonotypes was higher in persistent patients (2,741) than new patients (over 900). A limited number of samples was an acknowledged limitation.

Time point denoted: newly diagnosed GD, antithyroid drugs for less than 3 months. From RNA extracted from PBMCs, the TCR library was made. Germline CDR1 is LNHDA and CDR2 is SQIVND (reference sequence). The CDR3 is 15 residues long. Trimming removed 5 bases at V and 4 bases at J, with 15 bases between. Assembly of TCR beta libraries relied on iRepertoire HTBI primers together with Arm-PCR of CDR3 regions. Via MiXCR, TCRdb re-called the multiplex PCR reads, giving one row per CDR3 protein. This sample carries about 450,000 distinct CDR3 sequences, approximately 15% of them seen once, and the ten largest clones take about 15%. The sample was also linked to a second study, of T cells in Graves' hyperthyroidism and ophthalmopathy. That publication notes: Diagnosis relied on clinical symptoms, serum thyroxine and TRAb, thyroid ultrasound and orbital computed tomography.

The sequence was obtained from a woman in her forties or fifties with Graves disease. The genes are TRBV19 and TRBJ2-1; perhaps TRBD1 as D (7 bases). Sequenced material: peripheral blood mononuclear cells (PBMCs), taken at new diagnosis, from a patient treated with antithyroid drugs. CDR3 region: CASSSQGGRYNEQFF. The CDR3 DNA follows: TGTGCCAGTAGTTCCCAGGGGGGCAGATACAATGAGCAGTTCTTC.